The entry below gives a single T cell receptor beta chain sequence along with its context. The CDR3 is 15 residues long. Germline CDR1 KGHSH, CDR2 LQKENI. The V gene lost 7 bases and the J gene lost 12 bases, with 27 bases spanning the gap. This specimen belongs to a study of T cells in narcolepsy. The data were produced by immunoSEQ multiplex PCR, yet TCRdb's version contains in-frame clones alone and is incomplete. The sample has fewer than 35,000 clones; over 75% are singletons. The sequence came from a human donor with narcolepsy. Material: CD45RA- memory CD4+ T cells from PBMCs. This chain links TRBV18 with TRBJ1-1; D is possibly TRBD1 (6 bases). The CDR3 DNA reads TGTGCCAGCTGGGGGGCGGCCGATGGAATGAAAGTACCTTTCTTT. It translates to CASWGAADGMKVPFF.